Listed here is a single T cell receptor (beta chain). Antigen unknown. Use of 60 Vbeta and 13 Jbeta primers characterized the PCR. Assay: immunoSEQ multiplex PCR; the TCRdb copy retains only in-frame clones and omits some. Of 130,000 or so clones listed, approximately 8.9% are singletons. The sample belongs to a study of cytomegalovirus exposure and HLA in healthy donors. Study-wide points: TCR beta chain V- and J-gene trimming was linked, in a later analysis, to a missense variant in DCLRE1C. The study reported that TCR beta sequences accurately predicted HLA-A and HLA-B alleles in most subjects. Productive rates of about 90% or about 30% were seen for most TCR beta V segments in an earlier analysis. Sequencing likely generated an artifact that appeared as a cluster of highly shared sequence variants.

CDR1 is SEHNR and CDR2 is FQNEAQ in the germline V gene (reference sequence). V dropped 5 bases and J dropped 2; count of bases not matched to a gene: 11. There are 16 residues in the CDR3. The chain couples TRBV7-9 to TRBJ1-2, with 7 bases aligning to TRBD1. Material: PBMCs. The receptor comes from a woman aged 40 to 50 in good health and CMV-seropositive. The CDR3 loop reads CASSTSTGAGNYGYTF. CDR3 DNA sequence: TGTGCCAGCAGCACCAGTACAGGGGCAGGGAACTATGGCTACACCTTC.